The clone carrying this TCR beta chain was counted a single time. The data were taken from a study of blood T cell repertoires in COVID-19. Study details: COVID-19 samples, acute and convalescent, were from the United States, Italy and Spain. Sources were T cells, B-cell-depleted T cells, or PBMCs; the material itself was cDNA or gDNA.

The CDR3 covers 15 residues. CDR1 and CDR2 from the germline V gene are SGHDT and YYEEEE. Trimming took 0 bases from V and 5 from J; bases not matched to a gene: 6. As handled by the study authors: Nucleated cell number was recorded as an estimate derived from reference gene primer amplification. The protocol was immunoSEQ multiplex PCR, while the TCRdb copy is restricted to in-frame clones and leaves out a portion. V, J and clone size were drawn from that table, and D and trimming were deduced from the DNA. The table shows approximately 140,000 clones, with just over 85% occurring only once. J is TRBJ2-3 and V is TRBV5-6, with 7 bases lining up with TRBD1. This clonotype originated in a woman aged 55-70 years with acute or convalescent COVID-19. What was sequenced was peripheral blood. In nucleotides, the CDR3 is TGTGCCAGCAGCTTGGACAGGGGAAATTTAGATACGCAGTATTTT. The encoded protein is CASSLDRGNLDTQYF.